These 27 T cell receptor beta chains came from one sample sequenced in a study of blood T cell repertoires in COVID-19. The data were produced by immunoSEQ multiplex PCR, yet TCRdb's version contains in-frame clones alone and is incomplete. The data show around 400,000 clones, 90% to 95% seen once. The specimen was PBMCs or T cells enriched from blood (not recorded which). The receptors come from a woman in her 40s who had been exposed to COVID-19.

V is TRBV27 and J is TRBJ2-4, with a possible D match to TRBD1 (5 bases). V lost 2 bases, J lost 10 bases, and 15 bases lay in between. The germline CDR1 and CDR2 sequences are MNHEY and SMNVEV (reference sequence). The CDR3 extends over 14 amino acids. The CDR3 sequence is CASSLQGVNGIQYF. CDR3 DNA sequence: TGTGCCAGCAGTTTACAAGGGGTAAATGGGATTCAGTACTTC.

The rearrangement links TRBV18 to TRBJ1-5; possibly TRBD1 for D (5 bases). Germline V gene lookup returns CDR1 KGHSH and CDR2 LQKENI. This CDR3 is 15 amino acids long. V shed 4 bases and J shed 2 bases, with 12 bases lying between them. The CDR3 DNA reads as TGTGCCAGCTCACTCCAGGGTAAAGGCAATCAGCCCCAGCATTTT. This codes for CASSLQGKGNQPQHF.

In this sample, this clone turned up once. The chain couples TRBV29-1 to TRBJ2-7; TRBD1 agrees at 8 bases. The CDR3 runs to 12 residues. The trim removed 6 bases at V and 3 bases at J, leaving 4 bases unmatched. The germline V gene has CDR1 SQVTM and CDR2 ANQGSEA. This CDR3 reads CSVGQGNYEQYF. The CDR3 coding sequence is TGCAGCGTAGGACAGGGTAACTACGAGCAGTACTTC.

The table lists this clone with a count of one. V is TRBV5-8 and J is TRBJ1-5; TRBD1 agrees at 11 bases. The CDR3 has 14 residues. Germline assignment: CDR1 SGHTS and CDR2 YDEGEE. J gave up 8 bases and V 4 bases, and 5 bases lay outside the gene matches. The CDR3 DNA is TGTGCCAGCAGCCCCGGGACAGGGGGTGAGCCCCAGCATTTT. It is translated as CASSPGTGGEPQHF.

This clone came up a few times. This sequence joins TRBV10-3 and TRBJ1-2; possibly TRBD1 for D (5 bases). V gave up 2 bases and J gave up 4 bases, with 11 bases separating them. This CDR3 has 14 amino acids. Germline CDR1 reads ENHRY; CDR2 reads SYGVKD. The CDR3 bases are TGTGCCATCAGTGAGGACAGCCAACTCTATGGCTACACCTTC. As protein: CAISEDSQLYGYTF.

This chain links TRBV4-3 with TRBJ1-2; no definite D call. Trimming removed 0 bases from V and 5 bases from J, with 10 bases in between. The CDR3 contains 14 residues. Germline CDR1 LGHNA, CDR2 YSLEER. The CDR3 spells CASSQDTGRYGYTF. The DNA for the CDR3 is TGCGCCAGCAGCCAAGATACGGGGAGATATGGCTACACCTTC.

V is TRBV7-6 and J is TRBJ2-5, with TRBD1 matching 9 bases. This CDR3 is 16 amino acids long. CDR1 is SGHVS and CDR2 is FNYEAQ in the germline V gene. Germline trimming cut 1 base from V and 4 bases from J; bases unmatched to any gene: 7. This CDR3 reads CASSLGTGVVGETQYF. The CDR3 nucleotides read TGTGCCAGCAGCTTAGGGACAGGGGTTGTAGGAGAGACCCAGTACTTC.

CDR3 residues: CASTPDGKNTYGYTF. In DNA, the CDR3 is TGTGCCAGTACCCCCGACGGGAAGAATACCTATGGCTACACCTTC. The chain employs TRBV19 and TRBJ1-2, with D unclear. The CDR3 is 15 amino acids. Trimming stripped 7 bases from V and 4 bases from J, with 19 bases between. CDR1 and CDR2 (germline): LNHDA, SQIVND (reference sequence).

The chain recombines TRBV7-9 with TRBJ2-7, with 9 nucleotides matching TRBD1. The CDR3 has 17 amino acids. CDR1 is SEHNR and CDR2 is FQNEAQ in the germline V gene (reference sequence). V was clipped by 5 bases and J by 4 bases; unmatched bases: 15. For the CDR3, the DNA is TGTGCCAGCAGCCCCAACCCTGGACAGGGGACATGGTACGAGCAGTACTTC. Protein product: CASSPNPGQGTWYEQYF.

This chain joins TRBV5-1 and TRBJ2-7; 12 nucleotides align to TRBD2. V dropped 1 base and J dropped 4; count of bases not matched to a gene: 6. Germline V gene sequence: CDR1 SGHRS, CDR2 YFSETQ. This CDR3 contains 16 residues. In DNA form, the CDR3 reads TGCGCCAGCAGCTTGTATCAGCTAGCGGGAGGGTACGAGCAGTACTTC. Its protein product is CASSLYQLAGGYEQYF.

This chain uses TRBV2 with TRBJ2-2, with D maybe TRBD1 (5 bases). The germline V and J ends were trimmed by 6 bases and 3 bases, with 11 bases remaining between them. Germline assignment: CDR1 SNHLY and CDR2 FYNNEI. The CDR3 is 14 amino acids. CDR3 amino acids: CASRDTGYTGELFF. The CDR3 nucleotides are TGTGCCAGCAGGGACACAGGTTACACCGGGGAGCTGTTTTTT.

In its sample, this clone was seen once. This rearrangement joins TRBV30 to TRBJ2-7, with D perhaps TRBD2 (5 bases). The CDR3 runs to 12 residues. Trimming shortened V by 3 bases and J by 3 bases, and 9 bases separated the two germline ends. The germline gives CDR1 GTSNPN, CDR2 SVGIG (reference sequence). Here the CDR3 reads CAWRRSGYEQYF. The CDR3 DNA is TGTGCCTGGAGAAGGAGCGGCTACGAGCAGTACTTC.

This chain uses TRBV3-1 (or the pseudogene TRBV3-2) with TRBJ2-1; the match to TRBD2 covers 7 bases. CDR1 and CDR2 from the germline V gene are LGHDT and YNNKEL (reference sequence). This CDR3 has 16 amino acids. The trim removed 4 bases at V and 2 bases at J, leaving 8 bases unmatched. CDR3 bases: TGTGCCAGCAGCCCGTATACTGGGGGGGCCTACAATGAGCAGTTCTTC. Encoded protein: CASSPYTGGAYNEQFF.

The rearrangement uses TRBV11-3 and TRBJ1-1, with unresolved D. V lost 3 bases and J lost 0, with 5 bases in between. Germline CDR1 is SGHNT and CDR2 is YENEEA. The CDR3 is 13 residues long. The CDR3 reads CASSFSMNTEAFF. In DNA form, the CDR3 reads TGTGCCAGCAGCTTTTCTATGAACACTGAAGCTTTCTTT.

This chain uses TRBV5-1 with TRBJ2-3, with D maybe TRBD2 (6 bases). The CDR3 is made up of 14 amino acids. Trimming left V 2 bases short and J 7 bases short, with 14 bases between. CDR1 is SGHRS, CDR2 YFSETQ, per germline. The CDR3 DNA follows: TGCGCCAGCAGCTTTGCGGGGTCCGAAAATACGCAGTATTTT. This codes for CASSFAGSENTQYF.

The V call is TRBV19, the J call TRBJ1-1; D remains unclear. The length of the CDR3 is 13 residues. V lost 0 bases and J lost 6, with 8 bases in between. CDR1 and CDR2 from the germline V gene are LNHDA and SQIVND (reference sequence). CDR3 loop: CASSIDRGPEAFF. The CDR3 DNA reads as TGTGCCAGTAGTATAGATCGGGGTCCTGAAGCTTTCTTT.

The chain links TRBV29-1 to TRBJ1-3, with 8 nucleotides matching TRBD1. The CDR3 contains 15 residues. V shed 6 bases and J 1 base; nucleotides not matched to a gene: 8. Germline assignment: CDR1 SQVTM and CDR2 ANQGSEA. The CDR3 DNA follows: TGCAGCGTCCTCGGACAGGGTGGATCTGGAAACACCATATATTTT. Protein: CSVLGQGGSGNTIYF.

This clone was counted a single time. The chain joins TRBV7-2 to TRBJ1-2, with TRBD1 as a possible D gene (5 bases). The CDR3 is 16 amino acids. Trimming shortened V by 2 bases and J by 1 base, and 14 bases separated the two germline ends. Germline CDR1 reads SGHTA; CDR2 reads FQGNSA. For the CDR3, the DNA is TGTGCCAGCAGCTTAAGGGAGGGGAGTGGTAACTATGGCTACACCTTC. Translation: CASSLREGSGNYGYTF.

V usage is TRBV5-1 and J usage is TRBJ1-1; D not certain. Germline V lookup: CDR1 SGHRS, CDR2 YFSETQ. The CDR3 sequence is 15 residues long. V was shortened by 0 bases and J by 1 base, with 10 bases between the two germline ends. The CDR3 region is CASSLALGRNTEAFF. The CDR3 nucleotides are TGCGCCAGCAGCTTGGCCCTGGGGAGGAACACTGAAGCTTTCTTT.

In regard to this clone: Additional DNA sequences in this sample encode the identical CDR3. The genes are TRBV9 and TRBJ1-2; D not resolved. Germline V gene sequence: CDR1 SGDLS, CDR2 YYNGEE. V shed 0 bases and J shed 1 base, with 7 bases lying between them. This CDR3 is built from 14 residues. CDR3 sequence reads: CASSVGGSNYGYTF. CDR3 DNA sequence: TGTGCCAGCAGCGTAGGAGGGAGTAACTATGGCTACACCTTC. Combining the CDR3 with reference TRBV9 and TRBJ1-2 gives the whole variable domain DSGVTQTPKHLITATGQRVTLRCSPRSGDLSVYWYQQSLDQGLQFLIQYYNGEERAKGNILERFSAQQFPDLHSELNLSSLELGDSALYFCASSVGGSNYGYTFGSGTRLTVV.

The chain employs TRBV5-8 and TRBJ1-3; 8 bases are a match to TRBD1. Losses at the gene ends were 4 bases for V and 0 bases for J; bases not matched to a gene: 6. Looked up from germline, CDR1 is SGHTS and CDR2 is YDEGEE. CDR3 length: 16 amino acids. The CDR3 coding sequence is TGTGCCAGCAGCAGGGGGGACAGGACCTCTGGAAACACCATATATTTT. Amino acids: CASSRGDRTSGNTIYF.

The CDR3 here is CASSDYAGQWEQYF. In DNA form, the CDR3 reads TGCGCCAGCAGTGACTATGCGGGGCAATGGGAGCAGTACTTC. The V and J genes are TRBV10-2 and TRBJ2-7, with D perhaps TRBD2 (6 bases). V dropped 3 bases and J dropped 7 bases, with 16 bases sitting between them. The germline V gene encodes CDR1 WSHSY and CDR2 SAAADI. CDR3 length: 14 amino acids.

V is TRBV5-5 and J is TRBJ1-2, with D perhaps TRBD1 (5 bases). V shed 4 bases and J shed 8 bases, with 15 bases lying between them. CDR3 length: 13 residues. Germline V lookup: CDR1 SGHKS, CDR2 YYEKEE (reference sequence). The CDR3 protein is CASSGAAINGYTF. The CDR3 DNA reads TGTGCCAGCAGCGGGGCTGCGATTAACGGCTACACCTTC.

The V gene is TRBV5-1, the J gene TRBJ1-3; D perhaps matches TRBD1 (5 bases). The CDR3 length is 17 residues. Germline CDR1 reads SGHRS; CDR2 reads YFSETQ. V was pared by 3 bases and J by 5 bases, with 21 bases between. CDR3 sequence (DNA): TGCGCCAGCAGCTCACGTGGGGCGCCTAGGGATAGAAACACCATATATTTT. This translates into CASSSRGAPRDRNTIYF.

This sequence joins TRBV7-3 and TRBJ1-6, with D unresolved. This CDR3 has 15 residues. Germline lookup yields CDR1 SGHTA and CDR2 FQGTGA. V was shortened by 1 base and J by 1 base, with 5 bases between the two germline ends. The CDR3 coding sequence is TGTGCCAGCAGCTTAATGGCTTCCTATAATTCACCCCTCCACTTT. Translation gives CASSLMASYNSPLHF.

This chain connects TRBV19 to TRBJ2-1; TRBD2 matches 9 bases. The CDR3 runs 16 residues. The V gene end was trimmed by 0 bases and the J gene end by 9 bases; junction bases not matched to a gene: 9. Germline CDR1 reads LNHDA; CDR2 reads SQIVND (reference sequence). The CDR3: CASSIDPGLARGEQFF. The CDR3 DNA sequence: TGTGCCAGTAGTATAGATCCCGGACTAGCGAGGGGTGAGCAGTTCTTC.

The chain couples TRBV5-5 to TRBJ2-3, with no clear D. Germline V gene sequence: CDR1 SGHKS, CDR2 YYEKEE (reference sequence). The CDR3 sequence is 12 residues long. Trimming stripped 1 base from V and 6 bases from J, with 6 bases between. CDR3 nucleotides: TGTGCCAGCAGCTTGTTGGAGGATACGCAGTATTTT. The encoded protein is CASSLLEDTQYF.